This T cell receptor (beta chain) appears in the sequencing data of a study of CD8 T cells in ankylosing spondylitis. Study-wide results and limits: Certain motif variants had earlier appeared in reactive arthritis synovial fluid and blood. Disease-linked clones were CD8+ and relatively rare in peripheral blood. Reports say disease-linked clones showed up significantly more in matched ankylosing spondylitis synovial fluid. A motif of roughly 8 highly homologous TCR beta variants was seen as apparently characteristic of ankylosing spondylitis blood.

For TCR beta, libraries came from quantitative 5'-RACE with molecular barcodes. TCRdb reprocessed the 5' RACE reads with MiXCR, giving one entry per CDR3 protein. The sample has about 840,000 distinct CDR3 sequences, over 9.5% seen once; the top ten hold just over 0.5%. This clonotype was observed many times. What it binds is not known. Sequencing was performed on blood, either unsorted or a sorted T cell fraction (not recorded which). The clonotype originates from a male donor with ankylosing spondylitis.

Here the CDR3 DNA reads TGCAGCGTTGTTCCCAACGGACACTCCTACGAGCAGTACTTC. Translation: CSVVPNGHSYEQYF. This rearrangement joins TRBV29-1 to TRBJ2-7; possibly TRBD1 for D (5 bases). CDR1 and CDR2 (germline): SQVTM, ANQGSEA. This CDR3 has 14 residues. V was shortened by 4 bases and J by 0 bases, with 13 bases between the two germline ends.